The entry below gives a single TCR beta chain sequence along with its context. Germline V lookup: CDR1 MNHEY, CDR2 SVGEGT. The CDR3 extends over 14 amino acids. V was pared by 2 bases and J by 11 bases, with 6 bases of the junction left unmatched. The sample originates from a study of blood T cell repertoires in COVID-19. Overall study context: T cells, B-cell-depleted T cells, or PBMCs supplied cDNA or gDNA.

Original processing notes: Estimation of nucleated cell counts was performed using reference gene primer amplification. Generated by immunoSEQ multiplex PCR, the TCRdb table keeps only in-frame clones and is missing some. V, J and clone size were drawn from that table, and D and trimming were deduced from the DNA. In the table there are 50,000 to 60,000 clones, about 89% of which are singletons. V usage is TRBV6-2 or TRBV6-3 and J usage is TRBJ2-7; 13 bases are a match to TRBD2. Source material: peripheral blood. This TCR was recovered from a human donor in a cohort sampled during active COVID-19. The CDR3 here is CASSYELAGGYKYF. CDR3 DNA: TGTGCCAGCAGTTACGAACTAGCGGGGGGGTACAAGTACTTC.